These T cell receptor beta chains were read from a single sample in a study of blood T cell repertoires in COVID-19. The assay was immunoSEQ multiplex PCR, and TCRdb's table has in-frame clones only and misses some. Of about 240,000 clones in the sample, around 85% were seen once. The sequenced sample consisted of peripheral blood. The receptors shown here come from a man in his 60s with acute or convalescent COVID-19. Each CDR3 is given with its conserved first and last residue. The D gene is left open where the match is weak. Only part of the rows carry a size: once, few, many, or a class if the clone is expanded.

v_gene	d_gene	j_gene	abundance	CDR3aa	CDR3nt
TRBV4-3	TRBD1	TRBJ2-3	.	CASSPQQGNTDTQYF	TGCGCCAGCAGCCCTCAACAGGGGAACACGGATACGCAGTATTTT
TRBV4-1	TRBD2	TRBJ2-1	.	CASSQDQGSGSPRDNEQFF	TGCGCCAGCAGCCAAGATCAAGGAAGCGGGAGCCCCCGGGACAATGAGCAGTTCTTC
TRBV3-1/TRBV3-2	TRBD2	TRBJ2-7	.	CASSQYGRVYEQYF	TGTGCCAGCAGCCAATACGGGAGGGTCTACGAGCAGTACTTC
TRBV6-5	TRBD1	TRBJ2-7	.	CASSYSTGFNEQYF	TGTGCCAGCAGTTACTCGACAGGGTTCAACGAGCAGTACTTC
TRBV30	.	TRBJ1-1	.	CAWSQGNTEAFF	TGTGCCTGGAGTCAGGGGAACACTGAAGCTTTCTTT
TRBV28	.	TRBJ1-1	.	CASSRDKVSEAFF	TGTGCCAGCAGCCGGGACAAAGTTTCCGAAGCTTTCTTT
TRBV7-9	TRBD2	TRBJ2-2	few	CASSLTLAGVDTGELFF	TGTGCCAGCAGCCTGACACTAGCGGGAGTCGATACCGGGGAGCTGTTTTTT
TRBV28	.	TRBJ2-1	.	CASSLLPRGNEQFF	TGTGCCAGCAGTCTCCTCCCGCGGGGCAATGAGCAGTTCTTC
TRBV11-3	TRBD2	TRBJ2-5	.	CASSLLTSGGETQYF	TGTGCCAGCAGCCTATTGACTAGCGGTGGGGAGACCCAGTACTTC
TRBV6-5	TRBD1	TRBJ2-1	.	CASYPDRGPYNEQFF	TGTGCCAGCTACCCGGACAGGGGACCCTACAATGAGCAGTTCTTC
TRBV6-5	TRBD1	TRBJ1-4	.	CASSRLRDRDEKLFF	TGTGCCAGCAGCCGCCTCCGGGACAGAGATGAAAAACTGTTTTTT
TRBV6-4	.	TRBJ2-7	.	CASSDHRQASYEQYF	TGTGCCAGCAGTGACCACCGGCAGGCCTCCTACGAGCAGTACTTC
TRBV5-1	.	TRBJ1-6	.	CASREGQPRTPLHF	TGCGCCAGCAGAGAAGGACAGCCCCGGACACCCCTCCACTTT
TRBV24-1	TRBD1	TRBJ1-1	.	CATSDPRDRDREAFF	TGTGCCACCAGTGACCCAAGGGACAGGGACAGAGAAGCTTTCTTT
TRBV6-5	TRBD1	TRBJ1-6	.	CASSYSETGGGSPLHF	TGTGCCAGCAGTTACTCCGAGACAGGGGGGGGTTCACCCCTCCACTTT
TRBV7-9	TRBD2	TRBJ2-4	.	CASSLAPQAGVGIQYF	TGTGCCAGCAGCTTAGCGCCTCAAGCGGGAGTCGGCATTCAGTACTTC
TRBV5-1	TRBD2	TRBJ2-3	.	CASSFGRADTQYF	TGCGCCAGCAGCTTTGGGAGGGCAGATACGCAGTATTTT
TRBV3-1/TRBV3-2	.	TRBJ1-4	.	CASSPIRTEGEKLFF	TGTGCCAGCAGCCCGATCCGGACAGAGGGGGAAAAACTGTTTTTT